This T cell receptor (beta chain) was sequenced for a study of OX40 agonist ivuxolimab in advanced cancers. Study background: Dose-escalation patients suffered from hepatocellular carcinoma, melanoma, renal cell or head and neck cancer.

Study results and limitations: Relative to CD4+, CD8+ T cells held more expanded clones on average.

Profiling relied on immunoSEQ multiplex PCR, and the TCRdb table lists in-frame clones only, not all of them. The sample yields about 58,000 clones, roughly nine tenths seen once. Looked up from germline, CDR1 is SGHDN and CDR2 is FVKESK. Deletions cut 2 bases from V and 3 bases from J, with 16 bases between. The CDR3 totals 16 residues. This clone occurred once. Its specificity is unknown. This material consisted of CD4+ or CD8+ T cells sorted from blood, taken in a trial of the OX40 agonist ivuxolimab. The receptor comes from an adult with an advanced solid tumor such as melanoma, head and neck, liver or kidney cancer. This chain links TRBV14 with TRBJ2-5, with D maybe TRBD2 (6 bases). The CDR3 region is CASSQSRISGKETQYF. In DNA, the CDR3 is TGTGCCAGCAGCCAAAGTCGTATTAGCGGAAAAGAGACCCAGTACTTC. The complete variable domain, with remaining parts taken from reference TRBV14 and TRBJ2-5, reads EAGVTQFPSHSVIEKGQTVTLRCDPISGHDNLYWYRRVMGKEIKFLLHFVKESKQDESGMPNNRFLAERTGGTYSTLKVQPAELEDSGVYFCASSQSRISGKETQYFGPGTRLLVL.